The entry that follows covers one TCR beta chain sequence. The antigen is not known. This sample is drawn from a study of T cells after posttransplantation cyclophosphamide. General observations from the study: Tissue-infiltrating T cells from skin or gut overlapped little with blood T cells. Recipient CMV seropositivity and CMV reactivation strongly tracked TRB clonality. Donor-recipient repertoire similarity was low at 1-2 months, rising over year one.

This table comes from immunoSEQ multiplex PCR, and its TCRdb copy is limited to in-frame clones, with some not included. The sample lists 23,000 or so clones; 80% to 90% were seen once. Germline CDR1 reads MGHRA; CDR2 reads YSYEKL. The CDR3 runs 16 residues. With 5 bases clipped from V and 3 bases from J, the junction kept 8 bases outside the gene matches. Sampled 1 year posttransplant, controls received myeloablative marrow transplants, methotrexate and a calcineurin inhibitor. The chain has TRBV4-1 and TRBJ2-3; 10 bases are a match to TRBD2. The starting material was PBMCs, obtained about 400 days after allogeneic stem cell transplant with calcineurin inhibitor and methotrexate. This clonotype originated in a female patient younger than 45 who received an allogeneic stem cell transplant from an unrelated donor, was CMV-positive, and had acute and chronic GVHD. Certain T cells may be donor cells from the graft. Here the CDR3 DNA reads TGCGCCAGCAGCGGAGCGGGAGGGGCCCCTACAGATACGCAGTATTTT. Protein product: CASSGAGGAPTDTQYF.